The 10 T cell receptor beta chains below come from one sample, sequenced in a study of vaccination effects on CD4 cells after COVID-19. Their antigens remain unidentified. ViraFEST used viral peptide pools to expand antigen-specific CD4+ T cells before sequencing. Between days 10 and 11 of culture, CD4+ T cells were separated out. The healthy vaccine recipients, who had no prior SARS-CoV-2 infection, showed negative nucleocapsid antibodies. The table came from immunoSEQ multiplex PCR; TCRdb's copy has only in-frame clones and leaves some out. The sample lists around 41,000 clones, around 78% occurring once. This sample comprised CD4+ T cells from PBMCs cultured with SARS-CoV-2 spike peptides, obtained before COVID-19 vaccination. Receptors originate from a human donor who received a COVID-19 vaccine.

This clone has a handful of counts. The rearrangement uses TRBV18 and TRBJ1-2, with 7 bases aligning to TRBD1. Trimming cost V 1 base and J 6 bases; bases outside gene matches: 8. The CDR3 is 15 residues long. Germline CDR1 and CDR2: KGHSH and LQKENI. The CDR3 is CASSPRAGTDNGYTF. The CDR3 bases are TGTGCCAGCTCACCACGAGCCGGGACAGACAATGGCTACACCTTC.

The rearrangement joins TRBV28 to TRBJ2-7; no reliable D call. The germline V gene encodes CDR1 MDHEN and CDR2 SYDVKM. The CDR3 has 13 amino acids. Trimming shortened V by 6 bases and J by 0 bases, and 9 bases separated the two germline ends. DNA of the CDR3: TGTGCCAGCAGCCGCAGGAGCTCCTACGAGCAGTACGTC. Its translation: CASSRRSSYEQYV.

The table lists this clone with a few counts. The chain couples TRBV5-1 to TRBJ2-2; D is possibly TRBD1 (5 bases). Trimming took off 0 bases at V and 4 bases at J, with 13 bases between the two ends. CDR1 SGHRS and CDR2 YFSETQ come from the germline V gene. This CDR3 contains 16 residues. This CDR3 is CASSLEGVQGTGELFF. Here the CDR3 DNA reads TGCGCCAGCAGCTTGGAAGGGGTGCAAGGCACCGGGGAGCTGTTTTTT.

V usage is TRBV12-3 or TRBV12-4 and J usage is TRBJ2-3; tentatively, D is TRBD2 (6 bases). This CDR3 is built from 12 residues. Between the trimmed V and J ends, which lost 6 bases and 8 bases, there was a span of 12 bases. The CDR3 sequence is CASRARGITQYF. CDR3 in DNA: TGTGCCAGCAGGGCTCGCGGGATTACGCAGTATTTT.

The chain is built from TRBV5-1 and TRBJ2-5, with D possibly matching TRBD2 (6 bases). Per the germline V gene, CDR1 is SGHRS and CDR2 is YFSETQ. The CDR3 extends over 14 amino acids. V lost 4 bases, J lost 1 base, and 11 bases lay in between. The CDR3 region is CASSPGGTQETQYF. DNA for the CDR3: TGCGCCAGCAGCCCTGGGGGGACCCAAGAGACCCAGTACTTC.

The V gene is TRBV21-1, the J gene TRBJ2-7; TRBD1 was called by the table and not checked on the DNA. TRBV21-1 is listed as a pseudogene. This CDR3 contains 17 residues. CDR3 residues: CASSSYRADKTSYEQYV. CDR3 sequence (DNA): TGTGCCAGCAGCTCCTATCGGGCGGACAAGACCTCCTACGAGCAGTACGTC.

This chain connects TRBV5-1 to TRBJ1-6; the D gene is possibly TRBD1 (5 bases). Germline lookup yields CDR1 SGHRS and CDR2 YFSETQ. V was cut by 3 bases and J by 0 bases, with 10 bases left in between. This CDR3 spans 16 amino acids. CDR3 sequence: CASSWAGSSYNSPLHF. The CDR3 bases are TGCGCCAGCAGCTGGGCAGGGAGCTCCTATAATTCACCCCTCCACTTT.

This chain connects TRBV19 to TRBJ1-2; the D gene is possibly TRBD1 (5 bases). The V end lost 5 bases, the J end lost 0 bases, and 13 bases lay between the germline ends. CDR3 length: 15 residues. Germline lookup yields CDR1 LNHDA and CDR2 SQIVND (reference sequence). The CDR3 spells CASSPWGKPNYGYTF. DNA for the CDR3: TGTGCCAGTAGTCCCTGGGGGAAACCTAACTATGGCTACACCTTC.

This clone appeared a few times. The chain joins TRBV20-1 to TRBJ1-2; maybe TRBD1 (5 bases). This CDR3 comprises 11 residues. V shed 5 bases and J shed 5 bases, with 9 bases lying between them. Germline loops: CDR1 DFQATT, CDR2 SNEGSKA (reference sequence). The CDR3 DNA follows: TGCAGTGCTGTGAAGGGGTATGGCTACACCTTC. It yields the protein CSAVKGYGYTF.

The V and J genes are TRBV24-1 and TRBJ2-3; 8 bases are a match to TRBD2. From germline, CDR1 is KGHDR and CDR2 SFDVKD. This CDR3 is 16 amino acids long. Losses at the gene ends were 7 bases for V and 4 bases for J; bases not matched to a gene: 12. CDR3 nucleotides: TGTGCCACCAGCATCGGGACCCGGGGGGGTGCAGATACGCAGTATTTT. This sequence encodes CATSIGTRGGADTQYF.